One sample yielded the 22 T cell receptor beta chains listed below, sequenced in a study of blood T cells in healthy people across ages (dated by TCRdb to between 2014 and 2017). Libraries were built with 5' RACE. Sequencing was performed on an Illumina HiSeq 2500. A second PCR of about 6 to 12 cycles was run with a J-beta primer mix and a sample-barcoded 5' primer. TCRdb trimmed public reads at Q25 via fastp, called clones via MiXCR and kept in-frame beta chains. Here each entry gathers all rows of one CDR3 protein and keeps the most common genes and DNA. In all, the sample holds fewer than 800,000 distinct CDR3 sequences, and around 25% of those were seen once. The top ten constitute 9.4% of the sample. This sample also belongs to another study, concerning T cells of mothers and their children.

Sequenced sample: blood. The receptors here all came from a boy younger than 18 in good health.

As regards this clonotype: One end of the junction does not line up with germline, which may come from a read error. The V and J genes are TRBV2 and TRBJ2-5; D perhaps matches TRBD2 (5 bases). Germline assignment: CDR1 SNHLY and CDR2 FYNNEI. The length of the CDR3 is 14 residues. The CDR3 DNA is TGTGCCAACAGTGGGATAGCGAACCAAGAGACCCAGTACTTC. The encoded protein is CANSGIANQETQYF. The complete variable domain, with remaining parts taken from reference TRBV2 and TRBJ2-5, reads EPEVTQTPSHQVTQMGQEVILRCVPISNHLYFYWYRQILGQKVEFLVSFYNNEISEKSEIFDDQFSVERPDGSNFTLKIRSTKLEDSAMYFCANSGIANQETQYFGPGTRLLVL.

The rearrangement uses TRBV7-2 and TRBJ2-1; the match to TRBD2 covers 8 bases. The J call is uncertain, as TRBJ2-5 better fits the DNA end. Germline loops: CDR1 SGHTA, CDR2 FQGNSA. The CDR3 sequence is 14 residues long. The chain's CDR3 is CASSFLTSGETQYF. Here the CDR3 DNA reads TGTGCCAGCAGCTTTCTAACTAGCGGTGAGACCCAGTACTTC.

CDR3 region: CASSPYEGLEAFF. The CDR3 DNA sequence: TGCGCCAGCAGCCCGTACGAGGGGCTTGAAGCTTTCTTT. The gene calls are TRBV4-1 and TRBJ1-1; a weak D match, TRBD1 (5 bases). Germline assignment: CDR1 MGHRA and CDR2 YSYEKL. The CDR3 covers 13 residues. The germline V and J ends were trimmed by 4 bases and 7 bases, with 13 bases remaining between them.

The chain employs TRBV20-1 and TRBJ2-5, with a tentative D call TRBD1 (5 bases). The DNA end lines up better with TRBJ2-7; the J call may be wrong. From germline, CDR1 is DFQATT and CDR2 SNEGSKA (reference sequence). CDR3 length: 14 amino acids. CDR3 residues: CSAVIPGSSYEQYF. The CDR3 DNA is TGCAGTGCGGTAATTCCAGGGTCTTCGTACGAGCAGTACTTC.

This clonotype was seen a few times. V is TRBV12-5 and J is TRBJ2-5, with D possibly being TRBD2 (6 bases). Matching the DNA end better, TRBJ2-7 makes the J call doubtful. Germline-derived CDR1 and CDR2 are LGHNT and FRNRAP. This CDR3 is built from 16 residues. The CDR3 is CASGLPRANGSHEQYF. DNA of the CDR3: TGTGCTAGTGGTTTGCCCCGGGCTAACGGGAGTCACGAGCAGTACTTC.

The CDR3 coding sequence is TGTGCCAGCAGTTTGCGAGGGCCGCATCAGCCCCAGCATTTT. This codes for CASSLRGPHQPQHF. The genes are TRBV27 and TRBJ1-5; D uncertain. Germline CDR1 reads MNHEY; CDR2 reads SMNVEV (reference sequence). The CDR3 is 14 amino acids. Trimming shortened V by 3 bases and J by 5 bases, and 11 bases separated the two germline ends.

The chain links TRBV9 to TRBJ2-1, with D unresolved. The germline CDR1 and CDR2 sequences are SGDLS and YYNGEE. The CDR3 loop spans 18 amino acids. V was pared by 4 bases and J by 5 bases, with 25 bases between. The CDR3 sequence is CASSSQPRVSRLDNEQFF. The CDR3 nucleotides read TGTGCCAGCAGCTCACAACCCAGAGTGTCGCGCTTGGACAATGAGCAGTTCTTC. Complete variable domain (other parts from reference TRBV9 and TRBJ2-1): DSGVTQTPKHLITATGQRVTLRCSPRSGDLSVYWYQQSLDQGLQFLIQYYNGEERAKGNILERFSAQQFPDLHSELNLSSLELGDSALYFCASSSQPRVSRLDNEQFFGPGTRLTVL.

This clonotype showed up just once. J is TRBJ2-4 and V is TRBV13; D could derive from TRBD1 or TRBD2 (5 bases each). The V end was cut by 4 bases, the J end by 0 bases, with 10 bases between. The CDR3 is 15 residues long. Germline V gives CDR1 PRHDT, CDR2 FYEKMQ (reference sequence). In DNA, the CDR3 is TGTGCCAGCAGCTCGACCGGGACAGCCAAAAACATTCAGTACTTC. Protein sequence: CASSSTGTAKNIQYF.

This clonotype was seen only a few times. CDR3 sequence reads: CASSPPQGAGQETQYF. DNA of the CDR3: TGTGCCAGCAGTCCCCCACAGGGGGCCGGTCAAGAGACCCAGTACTTC. The V and J genes are TRBV28 and TRBJ2-5, with TRBD1 matching over 9 bases. There are 16 residues in the CDR3. V gave up 5 bases and J gave up 2 bases; unmatched junction bases: 9. From germline, CDR1 is MDHEN and CDR2 SYDVKM.

J is TRBJ1-4 and V is TRBV5-1, with 8 bases that match TRBD1. The V and J ends lost 0 bases and 7 bases, in that order; junction bases with no gene match: 5. The CDR3 is 15 residues long. Germline CDR1 is SGHRS and CDR2 is YFSETQ. CDR3 sequence reads: CASSLGTGSPEKLFF. The CDR3 DNA sequence: TGCGCCAGCAGCTTGGGGACAGGGTCGCCTGAAAAACTGTTTTTT.

CDR3 residues: CASSFGLAGGTSSYEQYF. CDR3 sequence (DNA): TGTGCCAGCAGCTTTGGACTAGCGGGGGGCACGAGCTCCTACGAGCAGTACTTC. The V gene is TRBV7-2, the J gene TRBJ2-7; 14 positions agree with TRBD2. From germline, CDR1 is SGHTA and CDR2 FQGNSA. The CDR3 is 18 amino acids. J lost 0 bases, V lost 3 bases, and 7 bases had no gene match.

Concerning this clonotype itself: This CDR3 is missing its conserved last phenylalanine or tryptophan, likely due to a read error. This rearrangement joins TRBV5-1 to TRBJ1-2, with a tentative D call TRBD1 (6 bases). V was cut by 0 bases and J by 8 bases, with 23 bases left in between. Germline CDR1 reads SGHRS; CDR2 reads YFSETQ. This CDR3 is 17 amino acids long. Written as DNA, the CDR3 is TGCGCCAGCAGCTTGGAGTTTTTTTTAGGGGGGGCTGAAGGCTACACCCTC. This encodes CASSLEFFLGGAEGYTL.

The chain has TRBV27 and TRBJ2-3; 10 nucleotides align to TRBD2. The V gene's germline CDR1 is MNHEY and CDR2 SMNVEV (reference sequence). The junction had 3 bases not matched to a gene; V was cut back by 2 bases and J by 7 bases. The CDR3 sequence is 14 residues long. Here the CDR3 DNA reads TGTGCCAGCAGTTTAAGCGGGGGGGGGAATACGCAGTATTTT. Amino acid sequence: CASSLSGGGNTQYF.

The CDR3 bases are TGTGCCAGCAGCTTAAGTGGGACGATGGGTCAGCCCCAGCATTTT. It translates to CASSLSGTMGQPQHF. The chain couples TRBV7-2 to TRBJ1-5, with D possibly TRBD1 on 5 matching bases. The CDR3 is made up of 15 amino acids. The ends were cut back, 2 bases at V and 6 bases at J, with 14 bases in the middle. Looked up from germline, CDR1 is SGHTA and CDR2 is FQGNSA. Combining the CDR3 with reference TRBV7-2 and TRBJ1-5 gives the whole variable domain GAGVSQSPSNKVTEKGKDVELRCDPISGHTALYWYRQSLGQGLEFLIYFQGNSAPDKSGLPSDRFSAERTGGSVSTLTIQRTQQEDSAVYLCASSLSGTMGQPQHFGDGTRLSIL.

The chain links TRBV6-6 to TRBJ1-3, with TRBD1 as a possible D gene (6 bases). From germline, CDR1 is MNHNY and CDR2 SVGAGI (reference sequence). The germline V and J ends were trimmed by 6 bases and 0 bases, with 12 bases remaining between them. The CDR3 is made up of 15 amino acids. The CDR3 loop is CASSSRGLSGNTIYF. The CDR3 region has the DNA TGTGCCAGCAGCAGCAGGGGCCTCTCTGGAAACACCATATATTTT.

Worth noting for this clonotype: At one end, the junction sequence differs from germline, possibly due to a read error. J is TRBJ2-3 and V is TRBV6-2 or TRBV6-3; 7 bases align to TRBD1. The CDR3 consists of 14 residues. Germline CDR1 is MNHEY and CDR2 is SVGEGT. The CDR3 here is CAISGGQNTDTQYF. The CDR3 nucleotides read TGTGCCATCAGTGGGGGACAGAACACAGATACGCAGTATTTT.

This clonotype came up a few times. CDR3 region: CSGNARGATDTQYF. The CDR3 bases are TGCAGTGGTAACGCCCGGGGCGCCACAGATACGCAGTATTTT. The chain uses TRBV20-1 and TRBJ2-3; D possibly uses TRBD1 or TRBD2 (5 bases each). Trimming removed 7 bases at V and 2 bases at J, with 16 bases between. CDR1 DFQATT and CDR2 SNEGSKA come from the germline V gene (reference sequence). CDR3 length equals 14 residues.

This clonotype showed up just a few times. The chain carries TRBV19 and TRBJ2-1; D is ambiguous. Matching the DNA end better, TRBJ2-5 makes the J call doubtful. CDR3 length: 14 amino acids. The V gene's germline CDR1 is LNHDA and CDR2 SQIVND (reference sequence). This CDR3 is CASSAARARETQYF. The CDR3 coding sequence is TGTGCCAGTAGTGCCGCCCGCGCTCGGGAGACCCAGTACTTC.

This chain joins TRBV20-1 and TRBJ1-2; D gene ambiguous. The germline gives CDR1 DFQATT, CDR2 SNEGSKA (reference sequence). Trimming took 2 bases from V and 4 from J, leaving 8 bases between them. This CDR3 region has 12 residues. Here the CDR3 reads CSARIEPYGYTF. The CDR3 DNA reads as TGCAGTGCTAGAATAGAACCCTATGGCTACACCTTC.

The sample holds a few counts of this clonotype. One end of the junction fails to match germline, which may point to a read error. V gene TRBV20-1 combines with J gene TRBJ2-5; D may correspond to TRBD1 or TRBD2 (5 bases each). The CDR3 extends over 14 amino acids. Germline V gene data show CDR1 as DFQATT and CDR2 as SNEGSKA (reference sequence). This CDR3 reads CSASPGRLKEAQYF. The CDR3 DNA sequence: TGCAGTGCTAGCCCGGGACGGCTAAAAGAGGCCCAGTACTTC.

V is TRBV5-4 and J is TRBJ2-2; D is perhaps TRBD1 or TRBD2 (5 bases each). The CDR3 runs to 15 residues. V was trimmed by 1 base and J by 5 bases, leaving 12 bases between them. Germline values: CDR1 SGHNT, CDR2 YYREEE (reference sequence). The CDR3: CASSLRGPLTGELFF. The CDR3 DNA reads as TGTGCCAGCAGCTTGAGGGGACCACTGACCGGGGAGCTGTTTTTT.

This clonotype has just one count. The chain has TRBV11-2 and TRBJ2-1; the D call may be TRBD1 or TRBD2 (5 bases each). Germline V lookup: CDR1 SGHAT, CDR2 FQNNGV. Trimming removed 2 bases at V and 8 bases at J, with 13 bases between. The CDR3 extends over 14 amino acids. CDR3: CASSLTGLIDEQFF. The CDR3 coding sequence is TGTGCCAGCAGCTTAACGGGGCTGATCGATGAGCAGTTCTTC.